A selection of T cell receptor beta chains follows, all from one sample in a study of blood T cell repertoires in COVID-19. This table comes from immunoSEQ multiplex PCR, and its TCRdb copy is limited to in-frame clones, with some not included. The sample yields tens of thousands of clones, 80% to 90% seen once. Sample: peripheral blood. These receptors all come from a human donor in a cohort sampled during active COVID-19. Each CDR3 is given with its conserved first and last residue. A D gene is named only where the DNA matches it firmly. Size is omitted from some rows. Given values are once, few, many or a class for expanded clones.

j_call clone_size d_call v_call cdr3_nt cdr3_aa
TRBJ1-4 once - TRBV19 TGTGCCAGCAAGACGGGGTCAGTGGAAAAACTGTTTTTT CASKTGSVEKLFF
TRBJ1-5 - TRBD1 TRBV28 TGTGCCAGCAGTCTAGGACAGGGGCGTCAGCCCCAGCATTTT CASSLGQGRQPQHF
TRBJ1-4 - TRBD1 TRBV15 TGTGCCACCAGCAGAGATCCGGGACAGGGCCACGAAAAACTGTTTTTT CATSRDPGQGHEKLFF
TRBJ1-6 - TRBD1 TRBV30 TGTGCCTGGAGTGTCCAGGACAGGGGGCACAATTCACCCCTCCACTTT CAWSVQDRGHNSPLHF
TRBJ2-7 - TRBD1 TRBV11-2 TGTGCCAGCAGCGCGACAGGGCCCTACGAGCAGTACTTC CASSATGPYEQYF
TRBJ2-3 - TRBD1 TRBV7-2 TGTGCCAGCAGCCAAGGGACAGGCTACACAGATACGCAGTATTTT CASSQGTGYTDTQYF
TRBJ1-1 - TRBD1 TRBV3-1/TRBV3-2 TGTGCCAGCAGCCTAACCGGACAGGGCCGGCGCCTGGCGAACACTGAAGCTTTCTTT CASSLTGQGRRLANTEAFF
TRBJ1-3 few - TRBV9 TGTGCCAGCAGCGTAGCCGGGAATACTGGAAACACCATATATTTT CASSVAGNTGNTIYF
TRBJ1-2 - - TRBV6-5 TGTGCCAGCACCCCGGGGACACAAGCTAACTATGGCTACACCTTC CASTPGTQANYGYTF
TRBJ1-2 few - TRBV18 TGTGCCAGCTCACCCGCCGGTTCCGCTTTGTATGGCTACACCTTC CASSPAGSALYGYTF
TRBJ1-6 - - TRBV6-5 TGTGCCAGCAGGGACAGAATGGGGCCTAATTCACCCCTCCACTTT CASRDRMGPNSPLHF
TRBJ2-2 - TRBD2 TRBV6-5 TGTGCCAGCACCAAAGGGGGACTAGGCCCCGGGGAGCTGTTTTTT CASTKGGLGPGELFF
TRBJ1-6 - - TRBV30 TGTGCCTGGACAGGGAATAATTCACCCCTCCACTTT CAWTGNNSPLHF
TRBJ1-1 - TRBD1 TRBV9 TGTGCCAGCAGCGTAGTTGGACAGGGGGACACTGAAGCTTTCTTT CASSVVGQGDTEAFF
TRBJ1-6 - TRBD1 TRBV27 TGTGCCAGCAGTTTAGAGACAGGGGGCGATTCACCCCTCCACTTT CASSLETGGDSPLHF
TRBJ1-5 - - TRBV5-8 TGTGCCAGCATTCCAGGGGTCCTTAGCAATCAGCCCCAGCATTTT CASIPGVLSNQPQHF
TRBJ1-5 - - TRBV28 TGTGCCAGCAGTATTCGCCCGACAGTCAATCAGCCCCAGCATTTT CASSIRPTVNQPQHF
TRBJ2-1 - - TRBV20-1 TGCAGTGCTAGAGGACAGTTTGAGCAGTTCTTC CSARGQFEQFF
TRBJ2-2 - - TRBV5-1 TGCGCCAGCAGCTTGACGGGGGGCAACACCGGGGAGCTGTTTTTT CASSLTGGNTGELFF
TRBJ1-3 - - TRBV5-4 TGTGCCAGCAGCTTGGCGGGGGGCGCGGGAAACACCATATATTTT CASSLAGGAGNTIYF
TRBJ2-1 - TRBD1 TRBV5-1 TGCGCCAGCAGCGATACAGGGGGCTTTTTGTATGAGCAGTTCTTC CASSDTGGFLYEQFF
TRBJ1-2 - - TRBV15 TGTGCCACCAGCCGAGACCGAGGGCTTTTTTATGGCTACACCTTC CATSRDRGLFYGYTF
TRBJ1-4 few - TRBV6-5 TGTGCCAGCAGTTATTTACTAAGAGAAAAACTGTTTTTT CASSYLLREKLFF
TRBJ2-6 - - TRBV5-1 TGCGCCAGCAGCCCAGGGGCGCGCTCTGGGGCCAACGTCCTGACTTTC CASSPGARSGANVLTF
TRBJ2-5 - - TRBV11-2 TGTGCCAGCAGCTCGGGCAGGACAGTCCAAGAGACCCAGTACTTC CASSSGRTVQETQYF
TRBJ2-3 - - TRBV6-5 TGTGCCAGCAGGGGGCCGAGCACAGATACGCAGTATTTT CASRGPSTDTQYF
TRBJ2-7 - TRBD1 TRBV28 TGTGCCAGCAGACCCGGGACAGACTACGAGCAGTACTTC CASRPGTDYEQYF
TRBJ2-2 - - TRBV30 TGTGCCTGTACTCCGGGAAGGAACACCGGGGAGCTGTTTTTT CACTPGRNTGELFF
TRBJ1-1 - TRBD1 TRBV7-9 TGTGCCAGCAGCTTAGAGCAGGGGGCTAGAGCTTTCTTT CASSLEQGARAFF
TRBJ1-5 - TRBD1 TRBV6-5 TGTGCCAGCAGTCCTGGACAGGGGAATCAGCCCCAGCATTTT CASSPGQGNQPQHF
TRBJ2-5 - - TRBV19 TGTGCCACCAACCCCGGCGGTAGGGGAGAGACCCAGTACTTC CATNPGGRGETQYF
TRBJ1-3 - TRBD1 TRBV24-1 TGTGCCACCAGTGCGGACCGGGACAGGGTGTATGTTGGAAACACCATATATTTT CATSADRDRVYVGNTIYF
TRBJ2-3 - - TRBV30 TGTGCCTGGAGTATAGGACAACGGAGCACAGATACGCAGTATTTT CAWSIGQRSTDTQYF
TRBJ1-6 - - TRBV7-3 TGTGCCAGCAGCTTAGCCCCCGGGGGGTCTTCACCCCTCCACTTT CASSLAPGGSSPLHF
TRBJ2-5 - - TRBV5-1 TGCGCCAGCAGCTCTGGGAGGGAGACCCAGTACTTC CASSSGRETQYF
TRBJ1-4 - - TRBV6-6 TGTGCCAGCAGTCCGACAACAACTAATGAAAAACTGTTTTTT CASSPTTTNEKLFF
TRBJ2-5 - - TRBV6-2/TRBV6-3 TGTGCCAGCAGCCTCGGTGAGGGGACCCAGTACTTC CASSLGEGTQYF
TRBJ2-1 - TRBD2 TRBV27 TGTGCCAGCAGTGGCCGCCCGGGAGGGGCGGTATACAATGAGCAGTTCTTC CASSGRPGGAVYNEQFF
TRBJ2-3 - TRBD2 TRBV24-1 TGTGCCACCAGTGATCCGACTAGCGGGAGAGATACGCAGTATTTT CATSDPTSGRDTQYF
TRBJ1-1 - - TRBV18 TGTGCCAGCTCACCAGGCGGACATGGGGACACTGAAGCTTTCTTT CASSPGGHGDTEAFF
TRBJ2-5 - TRBD2 TRBV11-2 TGTGCCAGCAGCAACAGGCCCGTAGCGGGAGGGCCGCAAGAGACCCAGTACTTC CASSNRPVAGGPQETQYF
TRBJ1-3 - - TRBV4-1 TGCGCCAGCAGCTTTGCAGGGGCCTCTGGAAACACCATATATTTT CASSFAGASGNTIYF
TRBJ2-2 few - TRBV12-3/TRBV12-4 TGTGCCAGCAGCAGAACGAACACCGGGGAGCTGTTTTTT CASSRTNTGELFF
TRBJ2-2 - - TRBV5-6 TGTGCCAGCAGCTTGCCAGGCCGCGCCGGGGAGCTGTTTTTT CASSLPGRAGELFF
TRBJ1-1 - - TRBV7-3 TGTGCCAGCAGCCTGACAGCGACGGAGGCTTTCTTT CASSLTATEAFF
TRBJ2-1 - - TRBV7-6 TGTGCCAGCAGCTTACCGGGTCCGAGCTCCTACAATGAGCAGTTCTTC CASSLPGPSSYNEQFF
TRBJ2-2 - - TRBV10-3 TGTGCCATCAGTTTCAAGAACACCGGGGAGCTGTTTTTT CAISFKNTGELFF
TRBJ1-1 - - TRBV7-2 TGTGCCAGCAGCTTCCCGGGATTTCTTGGCACTGAAGCTTTCTTT CASSFPGFLGTEAFF
TRBJ2-2 - TRBD1 TRBV28 TGTGCCAGCAGTTTCTTCACAGGGGCCGGGGAGCTGTTTTTT CASSFFTGAGELFF
TRBJ1-2 - - TRBV5-1 TGCGCCAGCAGCTTGGCCGCAGGGTTGGGAGGCTACACCTTC CASSLAAGLGGYTF
TRBJ1-1 - - TRBV4-1 TGCGCCAGCAGCCAAGATAGAGCGGGGGCGGGGACTGAAGCTTTCTTT CASSQDRAGAGTEAFF
TRBJ2-7 - TRBD2 TRBV2 TGTGCCAGCACCGGGCTAGCGGGGGATTTCGAGCAGTACTTC CASTGLAGDFEQYF
TRBJ2-2 - TRBD2 TRBV4-2 TGTGCCAGCAGCCGACGGGGGGATGGTACCGGGGAGCTGTTTTTT CASSRRGDGTGELFF
TRBJ1-1 once TRBD1 TRBV28 TGTGCCAGCAGTTTGCCCTCGACAGGGTTCAATGAAGCTTTCTTT CASSLPSTGFNEAFF